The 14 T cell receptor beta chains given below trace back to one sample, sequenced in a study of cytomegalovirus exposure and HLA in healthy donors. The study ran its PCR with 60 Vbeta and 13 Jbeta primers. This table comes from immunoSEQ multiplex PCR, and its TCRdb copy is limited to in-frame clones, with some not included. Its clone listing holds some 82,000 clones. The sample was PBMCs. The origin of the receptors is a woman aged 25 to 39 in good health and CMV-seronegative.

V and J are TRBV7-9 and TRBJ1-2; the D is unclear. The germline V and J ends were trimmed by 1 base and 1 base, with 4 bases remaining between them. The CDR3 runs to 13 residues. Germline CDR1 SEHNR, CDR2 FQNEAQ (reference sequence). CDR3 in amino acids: CASSLESNYGYTF. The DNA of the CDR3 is TGTGCCAGCAGCTTAGAGAGTAACTATGGCTACACCTTC.

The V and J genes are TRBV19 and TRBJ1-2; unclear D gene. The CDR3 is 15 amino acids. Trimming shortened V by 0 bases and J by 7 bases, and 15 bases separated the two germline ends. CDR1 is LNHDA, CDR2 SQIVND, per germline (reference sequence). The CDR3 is CASSIDGRRVVGYTF. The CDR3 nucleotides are TGTGCCAGTAGTATAGACGGCAGGCGAGTCGTTGGCTACACCTTC.

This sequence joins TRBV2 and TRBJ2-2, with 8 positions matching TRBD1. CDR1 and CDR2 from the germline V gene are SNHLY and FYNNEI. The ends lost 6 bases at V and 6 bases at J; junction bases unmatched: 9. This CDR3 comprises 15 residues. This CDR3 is CASRADRGGSGELFF. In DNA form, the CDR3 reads TGTGCCAGCAGAGCCGACAGGGGCGGTTCCGGGGAGCTGTTTTTT.

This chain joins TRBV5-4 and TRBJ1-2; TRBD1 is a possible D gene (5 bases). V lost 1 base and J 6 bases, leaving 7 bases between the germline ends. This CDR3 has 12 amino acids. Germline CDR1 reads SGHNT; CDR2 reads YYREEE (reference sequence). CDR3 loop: CASSLPGDGYTF. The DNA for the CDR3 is TGTGCCAGCAGCTTGCCGGGGGATGGCTACACCTTC.

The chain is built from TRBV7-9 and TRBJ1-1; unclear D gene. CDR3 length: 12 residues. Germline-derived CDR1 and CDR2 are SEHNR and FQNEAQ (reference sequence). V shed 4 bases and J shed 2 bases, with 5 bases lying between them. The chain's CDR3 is CASSSVNTEAFF. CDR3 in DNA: TGTGCCAGCAGCTCAGTAAACACTGAAGCTTTCTTT.

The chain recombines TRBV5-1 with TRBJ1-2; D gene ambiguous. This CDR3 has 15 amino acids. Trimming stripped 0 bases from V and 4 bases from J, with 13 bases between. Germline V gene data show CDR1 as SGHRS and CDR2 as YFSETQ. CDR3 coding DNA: TGCGCCAGCAGCTTGGTTGCAGGCCTTCCCTATGGCTACACCTTC. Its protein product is CASSLVAGLPYGYTF.

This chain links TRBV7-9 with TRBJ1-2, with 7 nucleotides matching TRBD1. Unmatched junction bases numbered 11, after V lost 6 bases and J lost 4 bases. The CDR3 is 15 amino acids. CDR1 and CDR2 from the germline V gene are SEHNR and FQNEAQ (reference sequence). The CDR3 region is CASSFADRAGYGYTF. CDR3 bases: TGTGCCAGCAGTTTCGCTGACAGGGCGGGCTATGGCTACACCTTC.

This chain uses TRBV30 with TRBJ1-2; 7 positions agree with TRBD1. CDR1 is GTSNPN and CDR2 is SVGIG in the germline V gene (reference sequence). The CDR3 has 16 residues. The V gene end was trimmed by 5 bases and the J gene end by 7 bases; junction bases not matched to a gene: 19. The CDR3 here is CAWDSLSGGISAGYTF. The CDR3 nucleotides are TGTGCCTGGGACAGTTTGTCAGGGGGGATATCGGCTGGCTACACCTTC.

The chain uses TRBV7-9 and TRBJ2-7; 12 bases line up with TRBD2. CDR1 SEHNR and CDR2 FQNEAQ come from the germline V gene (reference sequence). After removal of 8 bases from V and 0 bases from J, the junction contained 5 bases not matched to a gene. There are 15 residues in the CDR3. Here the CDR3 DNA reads TGTGCCAGCGGGAAGACTAGCGGGGGCTCCTACGAGCAGTACTTC. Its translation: CASGKTSGGSYEQYF.

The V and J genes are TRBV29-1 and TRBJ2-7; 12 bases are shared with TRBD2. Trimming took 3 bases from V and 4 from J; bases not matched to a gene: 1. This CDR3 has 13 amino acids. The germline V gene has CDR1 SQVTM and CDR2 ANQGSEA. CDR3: CSVETSGRYEQYF. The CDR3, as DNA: TGCAGCGTTGAGACTAGCGGGAGATACGAGCAGTACTTC.

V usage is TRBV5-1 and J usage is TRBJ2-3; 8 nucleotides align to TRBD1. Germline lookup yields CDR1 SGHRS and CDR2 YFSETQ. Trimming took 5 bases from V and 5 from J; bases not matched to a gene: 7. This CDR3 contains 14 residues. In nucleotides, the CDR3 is TGCGCCAGCAGACGCGGACAGGGAATAGATACGCAGTATTTT. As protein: CASRRGQGIDTQYF. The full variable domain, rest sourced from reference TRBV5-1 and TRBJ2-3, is KAGVTQTPRYLIKTRGQQVTLSCSPISGHRSVSWYQQTPGQGLQFLFEYFSETQRNKGNFPGRFSGRQFSNSRSEMNVSTLELGDSALYLCASRRGQGIDTQYFGPGTRLTVL.

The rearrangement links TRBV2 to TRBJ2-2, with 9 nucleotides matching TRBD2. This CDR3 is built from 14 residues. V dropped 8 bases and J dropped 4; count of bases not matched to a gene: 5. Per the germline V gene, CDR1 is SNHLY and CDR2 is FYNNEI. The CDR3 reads CASCGGATTGELFF. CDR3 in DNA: TGTGCCAGCTGCGGGGGGGCGACCACCGGGGAGCTGTTTTTT.

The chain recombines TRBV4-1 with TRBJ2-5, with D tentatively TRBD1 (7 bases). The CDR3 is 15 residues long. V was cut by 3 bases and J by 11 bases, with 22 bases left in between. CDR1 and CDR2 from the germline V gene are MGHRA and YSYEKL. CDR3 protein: CASSHDTGAHREQYF. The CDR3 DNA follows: TGCGCCAGCAGCCATGATACAGGGGCCCATCGGGAGCAGTACTTC.

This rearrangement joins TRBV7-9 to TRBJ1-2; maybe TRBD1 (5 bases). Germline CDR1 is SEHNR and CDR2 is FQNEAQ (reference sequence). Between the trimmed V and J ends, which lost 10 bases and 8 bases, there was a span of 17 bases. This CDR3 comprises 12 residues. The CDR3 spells CAIPTGRDGYTF. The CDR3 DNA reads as TGTGCCATCCCCACGGGGAGGGACGGCTACACCTTC.